One TCR beta chain is described in this entry. No cognate antigen has been identified for it. The sample holds no much larger clone one base away, and base qualities are not on file. Patients with a history of autoimmune disease or receiving systemic immunosuppression were excluded from the trial. Peripheral blood for TCR sequencing was drawn from every dose cohort at baseline, at cycle 4 day 1 and at cycle 7 day 1. Samples were obtained from an open-label, multicenter, first-in-human phase I dose-escalation trial of ivuxolimab. Adults with locally advanced or metastatic head and neck squamous cell, hepatocellular, melanoma or renal cell carcinoma were enrolled in the trial. CD4+ and CD8+ T cells were sorted separately from peripheral blood before TCR sequencing. Genomic DNA was extracted from sorted cells for sequencing of the TCRbeta CDR3 region. TCRbeta CDR3 regions were sequenced using the immunoSEQ Assay. TCRdb took over this immuneACCESS table, retaining in-frame rearrangements with V and J assigned. Such tables are incomplete; in checked studies, under half of the missing clones stem from an unresolved V gene, and the remainder is unexplained. The sample yields approximately 78,000 clones; around 88% were counted once. The top ten constitute about 6.9% of the sample.

This sample is part of a study of OX40 agonist ivuxolimab in advanced cancers. For the wider study: The costimulatory receptor OX40 (CD134) was targeted by ivuxolimab, a fully human IgG2 agonistic monoclonal antibody. Intravenous ivuxolimab was administered to patients every 2 weeks at six dose levels: 0.01, 0.1, 0.3, 1.5, 3 and 10 mg/kg. Of the approximately 54 dose-escalation patients, hepatocellular carcinoma was present in approximately 20, melanoma in approximately 15, renal cell carcinoma in 9 and head and neck cancer in 9. A male proportion of almost 85% and a mean age of 60 years, ranging from 23 to 79, were recorded for the dose-escalation cohort. Patients were allowed to have had prior anti-PD-1, anti-PD-L1 or anti-CTLA-4 therapy, and 40% of the dose-escalation patients had previously received checkpoint inhibitors. Partial responses occurred in three dose-escalation patients: two with cutaneous melanoma and one with hepatocellular carcinoma. Peripheral TCRbeta sequencing was intended to test whether TCR sequence diversity was altered and clonal T-cell expansion was caused by ivuxolimab. The paper reports the monotherapy dose-escalation portion (N of about 50 patients) of the phase I ivuxolimab trial. The study at large found these results: The antigen specificity of the peripheral T cells that underwent clonal expansion was not determined. Low levels of normalized T-cell clonal expansion were also seen in some patients who did not respond. After ivuxolimab, expanded clones were on average more numerous among CD8+ T cells than among CD4+ T cells. In partial responders in the 0.1-3.0 mg/kg groups, normalized peripheral clonal expansion was found to be among the lowest, especially among CD8+ T cells. At doses of 0.1 to 3.0 mg/kg, clonal expansion of both CD4+ and CD8+ blood T cells was observed from baseline to week 6.

V loses 4 bases, J loses 7 bases, and the germline ends lie 11 bases apart. CDR1 is given as SGHTS and CDR2 as YDEGEE, both from the germline V gene. The CDR3 holds 13 amino acids from the cysteine to the phenylalanine. Only the CDR3 part of the read is kept: 39 bases, read in frame from the first base. Material: CD4+ or CD8+ T cells sorted from blood, obtained in a trial of the OX40 agonist ivuxolimab. This receptor chain uses TRBV5-8 and TRBJ1-4, with a tentative D gene TRBD1 over 5 matching bases. This receptor was identified in an adult with an advanced solid tumor such as melanoma, head and neck, liver or kidney cancer. The CDR3 region reads CASSTWGGEKLFF. The DNA is TGTGCCAGCAGCACCTGGGGGGGTGAAAAACTGTTTTTT.